These 2 T cell receptor beta chains were sequenced from one sample in a study of blood T cell repertoires in COVID-19. Here immunoSEQ multiplex PCR was the method, and the copy in TCRdb shows in-frame clones only, minus some. Among 55,000 to 65,000 clones listed, about 90% were seen once. Input material: peripheral blood. Source of these receptors: a human donor with acute or convalescent COVID-19. The donor label of this sample is uncertain.

In DNA form, the CDR3 reads TGTGCCAGCAGCCCCGGGGGAGCAGGAGGGACCGGGGAGCTGTTTTTT. Protein product: CASSPGGAGGTGELFF. The V call is TRBV7-2, the J call TRBJ2-2; D perhaps matches TRBD2 (6 bases). This CDR3 spans 16 amino acids. V lost 5 bases and J lost 5, with 18 bases in between. Germline assignment: CDR1 SGHTA and CDR2 FQGNSA.

In nucleotides, the CDR3 is TGTGCCAGCAGCGTAGGGGCGATCTACACCTTC. This sequence encodes CASSVGAIYTF. The gene calls are TRBV9 and TRBJ1-2; no clear D gene. Looked up from germline, CDR1 is SGDLS and CDR2 is YYNGEE. The CDR3 is 11 residues long. V was trimmed by 0 bases and J by 10 bases, leaving 7 bases between them.